This TCR beta chain comes out of a study of identical twins (TCRdb year 2016). With regard to the full study: The study deep-sequenced TCR alpha and beta repertoires from monozygotic twins, unrelated adults of various ages and cord blood to test whether fetal clonotypes persist. To rule out contamination, replicate twin experiments were performed at different times with different library preparation protocols.

Only a few counts were recorded for this clonotype. The antigen this receptor binds is unknown. No base-level quality is on record; no much larger clone is a single base apart. The library was generated by 5' RACE. TCRdb records Illumina HiSeq 2000 as the sequencer. Template switching added a universal primer binding site, and the final cDNA carried a unique molecular identifier that allowed TCR cDNA molecules to be counted accurately. Specific primers in the conserved constant-segment region were used to synthesize first-strand cDNA for the TCR alpha and beta chains. To control for contamination, every cDNA library carried two barcodes: a SMART-Mk sample barcode plus Illumina barcodes. Two successive PCR steps introduced TruSeq adapter sequences along with Illumina sample barcodes. The TCR alpha and beta cDNA libraries were sequenced on the Illumina HiSeq platform using custom primers. From the authors' description of their analysis: MiGEC was used to process raw reads and extract unique molecular identifiers, and MiXCR was used to find CDR3 positions. Recombination models were inferred per individual with the repgenHMM and IGoR tools using an EM algorithm. The analysis of shared clonotypes was done with the tcR package in R, with sharing normalized by the product of cloneset sizes. Out-of-frame nonproductive sequences were analyzed to study raw recombination free of thymic and clonal selection effects. TCRdb passed the public sequencing reads through fastp at Q25 and MiXCR, retaining productive beta sequences. Identical CDR3 protein sequences are pooled into one entry, listed with their most common genes and DNA. TCRdb, not the original authors, processed these V and J calls. The sample table holds approximately 530,000 distinct CDR3 sequences, of which more than 20% were seen once. The top ten hold approximately 0.5% of the sample.

Every donor was a healthy Caucasian. The twin cohort consisted of three pairs of female monozygotic twins, all aged about 18 to 30 years. CD4+ and CD8+ T cell populations were isolated with positive isolation kits from Invitrogen. Paper-wide results and their limitations: Conclusions relied on cross-sectional statistical analysis, since the same donors could not be followed over many years. In monozygotic twins, out-of-frame TCR alpha sharing was systematically underestimated by recombination models, although the models agreed with sharing between unrelated individuals. Invariant T cells such as MAIT and iNKT could partly confound zero-insertion analyses, though diverse VJ usage argued against this for most clonotypes. Fewer insertions were carried by abundant cord blood beta clonotypes; a weaker similar trend was observed in young adult naive repertoires, while no such trend was observed in memory repertoires. Compared with coincidental sharing between unrelated individuals, out-of-frame TCR alpha sequences shared between twins showed an excess of sequences with low generation probability. The excess sharing between twins in beta out-of-frame sequences was weaker because fewer shared sequences reduced the signal-to-noise ratio.

From a lookup of the germline V gene (reference sequence), CDR1 and CDR2 are DFQATT and SNEGSKA. Trimming at the junction amounts to 1 base on V and 3 bases on J, and the germline ends lie 10 bases apart. The CDR3 numbers 13 residues from cysteine through phenylalanine. Only the CDR3 DNA stays, 39 bases, in frame from base 1. These data also formed part of another study, on yellow fever vaccine responses in identical twins. Drawing on the second study: According to the authors, in identical twins the way T cells responded to vaccination appeared partly convergent and partly personalized. The study precisely tracked vaccine-responding T cell clones in identical twins.

The chain is encoded by TRBV20-1 joined to TRBJ2-7; the D gene cannot be named for sure. This TCR was recovered from a woman aged 18-35 years in good health. The specimen was CD4+ T cells sorted from blood. Read as DNA, the sequence is TGCAGTGCTAGAGCGGAATCCAACTACGAGCAGTACTTC. This translates into CSARAESNYEQYF.